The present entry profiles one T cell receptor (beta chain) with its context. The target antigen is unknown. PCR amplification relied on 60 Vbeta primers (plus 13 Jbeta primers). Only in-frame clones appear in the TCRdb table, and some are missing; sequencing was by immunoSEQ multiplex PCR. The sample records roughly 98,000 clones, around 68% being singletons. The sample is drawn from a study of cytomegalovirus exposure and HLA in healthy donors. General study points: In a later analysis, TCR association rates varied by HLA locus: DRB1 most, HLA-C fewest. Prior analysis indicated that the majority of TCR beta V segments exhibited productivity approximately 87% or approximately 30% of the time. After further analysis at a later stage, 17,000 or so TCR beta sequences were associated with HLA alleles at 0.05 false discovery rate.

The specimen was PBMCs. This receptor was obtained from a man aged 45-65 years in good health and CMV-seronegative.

This CDR3 reads CASSVTGTSDEQFF. DNA of the CDR3: TGTGCCAGCAGCGTGACCGGGACTAGCGATGAGCAGTTCTTC. The chain employs TRBV28 and TRBJ2-1; 10 nucleotides agree with TRBD2. The length of the CDR3 is 14 residues. J gave up 8 bases and V 6 bases, and 7 bases lay outside the gene matches. The V gene's germline CDR1 is MDHEN and CDR2 SYDVKM.